A selection of T cell receptor beta chains follows, all from one sample in a study of control samples from healthy donors and cancer patients. Sequencing used immunoSEQ multiplex PCR; TCRdb keeps in-frame clones, though not all of them. Here the sample spans nearly 200,000 clones, about 90% being singletons. The sample was blood. Receptors were obtained from a man in his thirties or forties in good health. CDR3s include the opening cysteine and the closing phenylalanine or tryptophan. D genes are given only for firm matches. Clone size is shown for a subset of rows, as once, few, many or a class of expanded clone.

V	size	J	D	DNA	CDR3
TRBV6-5	NA	TRBJ2-7	TRBD2	TGTGCCAGCAGTTACGGGGAGGGCAGGGTCTACGAGCAGTACTTC	CASSYGEGRVYEQYF
TRBV18	NA	TRBJ2-7	TRBD1	TGTGCCAGCTCCTCCCGGACAGGGCCCTACGAGCAGTACTTC	CASSSRTGPYEQYF
TRBV2	NA	TRBJ2-1	NA	TGTGCCAGCAGGGGGGGGCCGGAGCAGTTCTTC	CASRGGPEQFF
TRBV15	once	TRBJ1-6	NA	TGTGCCACCAGCAGTGAGGGGTATAATTCACCCCTCCACTTT	CATSSEGYNSPLHF
TRBV6-1	NA	TRBJ1-2	NA	TGTGCCAGCAGGGAAGACAGGAACTATGGCTACACCTTC	CASREDRNYGYTF
TRBV6-5	NA	TRBJ1-2	TRBD1	TGTGCCAGCATCGTTCGAACAGGGGGGGGAGGCTACACCTTC	CASIVRTGGGGYTF
TRBV10-1	NA	TRBJ2-1	NA	TGCGCCAGCAGCCAGGACAGCAGCTCCTACAATGAGCAGTTCTTC	CASSQDSSSYNEQFF
TRBV2	NA	TRBJ1-5	NA	TGTGCCAGCAGTGAGGGCCCGATGGTGGAACCCCCCAATCAGCCCCAGCATTTT	CASSEGPMVEPPNQPQHF
TRBV5-4	once	TRBJ2-2	TRBD2	TGTGCCAGCAGCGTCGGGGGGGTAGGCACCGGGGAGCTGTTTTTT	CASSVGGVGTGELFF
TRBV6-2/TRBV6-3	NA	TRBJ1-1	NA	TGTGCCAGCAGTGCAGGGAAACTGAACACTGAAGCTTTCTTT	CASSAGKLNTEAFF
TRBV5-1	NA	TRBJ1-3	TRBD1	TGCGCCAGCAGCTCGTCCGGGACAGGCTCTGGAAACACCATATATTTT	CASSSSGTGSGNTIYF
TRBV29-1	NA	TRBJ1-4	NA	TGCAGCGTTTCGGGGAATAATGAAAAACTGTTTTTT	CSVSGNNEKLFF